This TCR beta chain appears in the sequencing data of a study of cytomegalovirus exposure and HLA in healthy donors. Vbeta (60) and Jbeta (13) primers were used in the PCR. Here immunoSEQ multiplex PCR was the method, and the copy in TCRdb shows in-frame clones only, minus some. Of roughly 69,000 clones listed, more than 75% are singletons. The germline V gene encodes CDR1 KGHSH and CDR2 LQKENI. The CDR3 is 14 amino acids. V lost 3 bases and J 0 bases, leaving 8 bases between the germline ends. This chain connects TRBV18 to TRBJ1-1; D is ambiguous. Source material: PBMCs. This TCR was sampled from a man between 18 and 29 years old in good health and CMV-seronegative. CDR3 in amino acids: CASSPISVNTEAFF. The CDR3 nucleotides read TGTGCCAGCTCACCTATCTCAGTGAACACTGAAGCTTTCTTT.